This T cell receptor (beta chain) was recorded in a study of spatial heterogeneity in lung cancer. CDR1 SGHRS and CDR2 YFSETQ come from the germline V gene. The CDR3 extends over 12 amino acids. This clonotype showed up just once. The target antigen is unknown. A much larger clone lies a single base off, so this may be a read error. Time point specified: blood at routine non-recurrence follow-up after resection. General study findings and limits: Ubiquitous expanded tumor TCRs showed up in blood more at resection than follow-up.

TCRdb passed the 5' RACE reads through MiXCR, listing each CDR3 protein once. The sample lists approximately 70,000 distinct CDR3 sequences, around 8.9% occurring once. This chain joins TRBV5-1 and TRBJ2-3; maybe TRBD1 (5 bases). The DNA end favors TRBJ1-5, so the J call may be wrong. Sequencing was performed on PBMCs, taken at follow-up. The TCR was taken from a female donor with early-stage non-small cell lung cancer. The CDR3 DNA is TGCGCCAGCAGCCCCGGGGCAGATACGCAGCATTTT. It translates to CASSPGADTQHF.